The present entry profiles one T cell receptor (delta chain) with its context. Just one base apart from a much larger clone, this may be a read error. The sample has other DNA sequences that encode this CDR3 too. This entry comes from a study of gamma-delta chains in newborns, infants, children. This CDR3 has 18 amino acids. Germline lookup yields CDR1 GEAIGNYY and CDR2 EKD. TCRdb re-called the reads with CATT. This table has 8,600 or so delta-chain clones, 3% to 4% appearing once. The V and J genes are TRDV2 and TRDJ3; D unresolved. The source material was blood. This TCR came from a child who was a newborn, infant or young child, either healthy, febrile or measles-vaccinated (not recorded which). In nucleotides, the CDR3 is TGCGCCTGTGACACCGTCTACTCCCGCTCCTGGGACACCCGACAGATGTTTTTC. It specifies CACDTVYSRSWDTRQMFF.